This T cell receptor (beta chain) stems from a study of T cell responses to AZD1222 COVID-19 vaccine. This clone was recorded once. Assay used: immunoSEQ multiplex PCR; TCRdb lists only in-frame clones, some missing. The table has 150,000 or so clones, roughly 87% seen once. Pooled together were second doses at about 4 or about 12 weeks. The ends were cut back, 1 base at V and 1 base at J, with 5 bases in the middle. The CDR3 spans 13 residues. Germline loops: CDR1 LGHDT, CDR2 YNNKEL (reference sequence). The source was peripheral blood, collected 28 days after the second AZD1222 dose. The TCR sequence derives from an adult who received the AZD1222 COVID-19 vaccine. The chain couples TRBV3-1 (or the pseudogene TRBV3-2) to TRBJ2-7; no firm D call. CDR3 nucleotides: TGTGCCAGCAGCCAAGTCCCTTCCTACGAGCAGTACTTC. Translated: CASSQVPSYEQYF.